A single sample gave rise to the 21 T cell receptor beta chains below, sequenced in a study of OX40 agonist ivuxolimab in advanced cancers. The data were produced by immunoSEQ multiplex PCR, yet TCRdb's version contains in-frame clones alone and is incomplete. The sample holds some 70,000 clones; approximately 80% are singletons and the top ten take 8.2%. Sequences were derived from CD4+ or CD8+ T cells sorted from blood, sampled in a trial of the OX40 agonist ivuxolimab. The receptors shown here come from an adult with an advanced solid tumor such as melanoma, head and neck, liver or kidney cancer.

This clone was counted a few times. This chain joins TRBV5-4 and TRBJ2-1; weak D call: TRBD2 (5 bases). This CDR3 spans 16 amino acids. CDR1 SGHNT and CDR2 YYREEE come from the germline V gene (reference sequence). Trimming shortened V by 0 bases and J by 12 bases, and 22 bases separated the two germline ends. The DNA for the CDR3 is TGTGCCAGCAGCTTGGGAGGCTTGACGGATGCGGGTGGGCAGTTCTTC. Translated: CASSLGGLTDAGGQFF.

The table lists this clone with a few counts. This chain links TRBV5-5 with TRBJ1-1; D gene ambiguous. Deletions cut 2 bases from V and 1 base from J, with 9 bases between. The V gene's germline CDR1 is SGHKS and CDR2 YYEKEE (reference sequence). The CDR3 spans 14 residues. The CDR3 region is CASSFLQRNTEAFF. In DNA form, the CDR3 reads TGTGCCAGCAGCTTTCTCCAGAGGAACACTGAAGCTTTCTTT.

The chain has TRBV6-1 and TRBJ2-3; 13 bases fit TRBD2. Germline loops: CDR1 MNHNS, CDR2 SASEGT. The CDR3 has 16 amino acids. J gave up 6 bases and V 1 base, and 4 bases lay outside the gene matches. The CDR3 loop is CASSEDRLAGGDTQYF. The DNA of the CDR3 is TGTGCCAGCAGTGAAGACCGACTAGCGGGAGGCGATACGCAGTATTTT.

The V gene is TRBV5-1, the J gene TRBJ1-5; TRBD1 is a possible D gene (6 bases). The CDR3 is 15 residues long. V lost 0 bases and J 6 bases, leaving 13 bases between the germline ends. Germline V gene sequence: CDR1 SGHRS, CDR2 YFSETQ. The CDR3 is CASSLAPGAGQPQHF. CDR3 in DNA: TGCGCCAGCAGCTTGGCCCCAGGGGCAGGTCAGCCCCAGCATTTT.

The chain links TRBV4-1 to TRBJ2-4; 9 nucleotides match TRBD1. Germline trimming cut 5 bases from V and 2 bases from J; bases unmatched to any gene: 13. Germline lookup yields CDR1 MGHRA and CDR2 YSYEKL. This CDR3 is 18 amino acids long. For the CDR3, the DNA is TGCGCCAGCAGCACCTGGACAGGGGAACTGAGGACCAAAAACATTCAGTACTTC. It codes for CASSTWTGELRTKNIQYF.

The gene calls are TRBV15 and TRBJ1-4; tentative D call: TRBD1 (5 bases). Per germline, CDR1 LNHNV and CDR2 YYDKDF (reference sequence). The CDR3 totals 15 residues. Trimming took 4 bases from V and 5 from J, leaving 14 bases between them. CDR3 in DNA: TGTGCCACCAGCACCGGGACGGGCCAGAATGAAAAACTGTTTTTT. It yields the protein CATSTGTGQNEKLFF. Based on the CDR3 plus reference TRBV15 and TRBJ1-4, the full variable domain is DAMVIQNPRYQVTQFGKPVTLSCSQTLNHNVMYWYQQKSSQAPKLLFHYYDKDFNNEADTPDNFQSRRPNTSFCFLDIRSPGLGDTAMYLCATSTGTGQNEKLFFGSGTQLSVL.

The CDR3 sequence: CASNGYTSGASTDTQYF. In nucleotides, the CDR3 is TGTGCCAGCAATGGGTACACTAGCGGAGCTAGCACAGATACGCAGTATTTT. This chain connects TRBV28 to TRBJ2-3; 8 nucleotides match TRBD2. With V trimmed by 7 bases and J by 0 bases, 12 bases remained unmatched. The CDR3 contains 17 residues. CDR1 and CDR2 (germline): MDHEN, SYDVKM.

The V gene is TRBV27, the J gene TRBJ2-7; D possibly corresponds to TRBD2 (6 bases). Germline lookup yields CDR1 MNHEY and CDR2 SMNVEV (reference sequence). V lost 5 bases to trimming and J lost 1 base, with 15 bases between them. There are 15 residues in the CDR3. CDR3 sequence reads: CASSAGLPTSYEQYF. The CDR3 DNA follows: TGTGCCAGCAGTGCGGGACTCCCAACGTCCTACGAGCAGTACTTC.

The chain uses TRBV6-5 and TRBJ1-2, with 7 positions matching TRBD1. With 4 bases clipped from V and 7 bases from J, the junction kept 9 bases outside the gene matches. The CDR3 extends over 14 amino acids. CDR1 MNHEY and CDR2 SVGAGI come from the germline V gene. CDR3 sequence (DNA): TGTGCCAGCAGTTTATCTCGACAGGGTCTTGGCTACACCTTC. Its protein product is CASSLSRQGLGYTF.

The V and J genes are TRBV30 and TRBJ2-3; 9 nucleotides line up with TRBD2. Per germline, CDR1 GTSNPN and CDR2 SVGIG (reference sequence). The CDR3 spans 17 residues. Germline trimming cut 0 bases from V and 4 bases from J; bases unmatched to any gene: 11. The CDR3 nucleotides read TGTGCCTGGAGTGTACAAGGGCTAGCGGGACTCGCAGATACGCAGTATTTT. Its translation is CAWSVQGLAGLADTQYF.

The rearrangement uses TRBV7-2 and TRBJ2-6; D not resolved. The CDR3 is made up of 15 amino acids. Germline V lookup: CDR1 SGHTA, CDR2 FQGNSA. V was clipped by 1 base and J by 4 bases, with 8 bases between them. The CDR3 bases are TGTGCCAGCAGCTTAGGGTTCGGGGGGGCCAACGTCCTGACTTTC. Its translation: CASSLGFGGANVLTF.

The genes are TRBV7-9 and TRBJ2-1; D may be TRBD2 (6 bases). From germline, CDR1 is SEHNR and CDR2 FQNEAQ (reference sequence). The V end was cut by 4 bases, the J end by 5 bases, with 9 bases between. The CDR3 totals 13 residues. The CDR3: CASSSGGHNEQFF. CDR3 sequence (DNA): TGTGCCAGCAGCTCCGGGGGTCACAATGAGCAGTTCTTC.

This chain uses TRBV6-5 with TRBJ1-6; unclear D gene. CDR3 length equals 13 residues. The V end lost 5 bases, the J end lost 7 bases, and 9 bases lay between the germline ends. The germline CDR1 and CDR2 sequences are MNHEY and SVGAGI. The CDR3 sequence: CASSPGLNSPLHF. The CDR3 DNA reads TGTGCCAGCAGTCCGGGCCTCAATTCACCCCTCCACTTT.

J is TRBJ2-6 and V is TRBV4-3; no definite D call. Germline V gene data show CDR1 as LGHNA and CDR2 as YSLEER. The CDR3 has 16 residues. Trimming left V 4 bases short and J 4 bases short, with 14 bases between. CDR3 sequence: CASSPTTGTGANVLTF. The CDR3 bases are TGCGCCAGCAGCCCCACTACCGGAACCGGGGCCAACGTCCTGACTTTC.

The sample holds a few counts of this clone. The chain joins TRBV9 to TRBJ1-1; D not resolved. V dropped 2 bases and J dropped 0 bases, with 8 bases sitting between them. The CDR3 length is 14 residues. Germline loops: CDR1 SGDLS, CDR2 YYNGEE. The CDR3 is CASSVGVVNTEAFF. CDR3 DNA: TGTGCCAGCAGCGTCGGGGTGGTGAACACTGAAGCTTTCTTT.

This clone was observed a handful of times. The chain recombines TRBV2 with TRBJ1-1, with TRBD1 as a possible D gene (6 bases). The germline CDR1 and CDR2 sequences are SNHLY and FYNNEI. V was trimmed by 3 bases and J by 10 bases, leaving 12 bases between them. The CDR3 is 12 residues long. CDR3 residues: CASSDRDNAAFF. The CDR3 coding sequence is TGTGCCAGCAGTGACCGGGACAATGCAGCTTTCTTT.

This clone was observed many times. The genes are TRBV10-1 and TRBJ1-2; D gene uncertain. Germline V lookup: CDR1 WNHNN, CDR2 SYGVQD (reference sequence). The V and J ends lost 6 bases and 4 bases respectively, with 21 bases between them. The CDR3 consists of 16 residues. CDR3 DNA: TGCGCCAGCAGGGGGAGACCCAATCTGCAAAGCTATGGCTACACCTTC. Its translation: CASRGRPNLQSYGYTF.

The CDR3 protein is CASSSQGSSETQYF. DNA of the CDR3: TGCGCCAGCAGCTCTCAGGGGAGCTCAGAGACCCAGTACTTC. The rearrangement links TRBV5-1 to TRBJ2-5; TRBD1 might be the D (6 bases). Germline CDR1 reads SGHRS; CDR2 reads YFSETQ. Between the trimmed V and J ends, which lost 3 bases and 4 bases, there was a span of 13 bases. The CDR3 has 14 residues.

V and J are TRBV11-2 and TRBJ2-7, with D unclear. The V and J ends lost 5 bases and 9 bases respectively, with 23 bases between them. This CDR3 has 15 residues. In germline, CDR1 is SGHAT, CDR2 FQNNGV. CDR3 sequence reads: CASSLVRESAARQYF. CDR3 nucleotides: TGTGCCAGCAGCCTCGTCAGAGAATCGGCGGCTAGGCAGTACTTC.

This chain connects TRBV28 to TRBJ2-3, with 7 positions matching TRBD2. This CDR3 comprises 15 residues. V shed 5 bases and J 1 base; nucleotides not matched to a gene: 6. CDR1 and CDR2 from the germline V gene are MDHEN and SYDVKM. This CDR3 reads CASSPWGGGTDTQYF. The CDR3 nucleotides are TGTGCCAGCAGTCCTTGGGGAGGGGGCACAGATACGCAGTATTTT.

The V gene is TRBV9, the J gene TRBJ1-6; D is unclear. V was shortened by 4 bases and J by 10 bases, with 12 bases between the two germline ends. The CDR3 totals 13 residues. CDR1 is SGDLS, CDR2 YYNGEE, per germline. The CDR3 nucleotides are TGTGCCAGCAGCCCTCTCGAAGGGTCACCCCTCCACTTT. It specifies CASSPLEGSPLHF.